The next 30 T cell receptor beta chains were all read from a single sample in a study of blood T cells in healthy people across ages. Alongside a J-beta primer mix, a sample-barcoded 5' primer served in a second PCR lasting about 7 to 12 cycles. TCRdb re-derived calls from the 5' RACE reads in MiXCR, one entry per CDR3 protein. In the table there are around 780,000 distinct CDR3 sequences, roughly three fifths of which are singletons. Sequencing used blood. These TCRs come from a man aged 35-49 years in good health.

The rearrangement joins TRBV6-1 to TRBJ2-1; D not certain. CDR1 and CDR2 from the germline V gene are MNHNS and SASEGT. The CDR3 length is 12 residues. V shed 4 bases and J shed 5 bases, with 6 bases lying between them. Here the CDR3 reads CASSAWDNEQFF. The CDR3 coding sequence is TGTGCCAGCAGTGCTTGGGACAATGAGCAGTTCTTC.

The V and J genes are TRBV6-6 and TRBJ2-1, with a weak D call TRBD2 (5 bases). Germline V gene sequence: CDR1 MNHNY, CDR2 SVGAGI (reference sequence). V lost 6 bases and J lost 5, with 23 bases in between. The CDR3 contains 17 residues. The CDR3 nucleotides are TGTGCCAGCAGGGATAAAAGAGAGGGCCTCGGGCACAATGAGCAGTTCTTC. Residues: CASRDKREGLGHNEQFF.

This chain uses TRBV3-1 with TRBJ2-7, with D perhaps assigned TRBD1 or TRBD2 (5 bases each). V lost 2 bases and J lost 0, with 14 bases in between. Germline V gene lookup returns CDR1 LGHDT and CDR2 YNNKEL (reference sequence). The CDR3 is 16 residues long. CDR3 sequence: CASSQWGDGGSYEQYF. The CDR3 nucleotides read TGTGCCAGCAGCCAATGGGGAGATGGGGGCTCCTACGAGCAGTACTTC.

This clonotype was observed a few times. This rearrangement joins TRBV6-1 to TRBJ1-1; 9 bases align to TRBD1. Germline trimming cut 6 bases from V and 1 base from J; bases unmatched to any gene: 3. This CDR3 comprises 14 residues. Germline CDR1 reads MNHNS; CDR2 reads SASEGT. CDR3 in amino acids: CASSRDRENTEAFF. The CDR3 bases are TGTGCCAGCAGCCGGGACAGGGAGAACACTGAAGCTTTCTTT.

The chain employs TRBV5-6 and TRBJ1-5, with D maybe TRBD1 (5 bases). Germline V gene lookup returns CDR1 SGHDT and CDR2 YYEEEE. The CDR3 length is 15 residues. Trimming shortened V by 4 bases and J by 9 bases, and 20 bases separated the two germline ends. CDR3 region: CASSLTGVVQMPQHF. The CDR3 DNA sequence: TGTGCCAGCAGCCTTACAGGTGTGGTCCAGATGCCCCAGCATTTT.

This clonotype came up a few times. V and J are TRBV7-2 and TRBJ2-7, with D possibly matching TRBD1 (5 bases). Trimming took off 1 base at V and 3 bases at J, with 13 bases between the two ends. The CDR3 spans 15 residues. Germline V gives CDR1 SGHTA, CDR2 FQGNSA. Written as DNA, the CDR3 is TGTGCCAGCAGCTTAGAGTTGGGGCAGAACTACGAGCAGTACTTC. It translates to CASSLELGQNYEQYF.

J is TRBJ1-1 and V is TRBV20-1, with D unresolved. This CDR3 is built from 12 residues. Germline lookup yields CDR1 DFQATT and CDR2 SNEGSKA (reference sequence). The germline V and J ends were trimmed by 5 bases and 0 bases, with 7 bases remaining between them. CDR3 nucleotides: TGCAGTGCTTATGACTTGAACACTGAAGCTTTCTTT. Translating it yields CSAYDLNTEAFF.

J is TRBJ2-5 and V is TRBV15; D is possibly TRBD2 (7 bases). The V end lost 4 bases, the J end lost 2 bases, and 11 bases lay between the germline ends. The CDR3 consists of 14 residues. Per the germline V gene, CDR1 is LNHNV and CDR2 is YYDKDF (reference sequence). The CDR3 spells CATSKGGDQETQYF. For the CDR3, the DNA is TGTGCCACCAGCAAAGGGGGGGATCAAGAGACCCAGTACTTC.

This clonotype was observed a handful of times. The genes are TRBV20-1 and TRBJ2-7; D may match TRBD1 or TRBD2 (6 bases each). CDR1 is DFQATT and CDR2 is SNEGSKA in the germline V gene (reference sequence). The CDR3 is 13 residues long. V lost 1 base to trimming and J lost 5 bases, with 12 bases between them. Here the CDR3 reads CSARGLGGHEQYF. The CDR3 region has the DNA TGCAGTGCTAGAGGTCTCGGGGGCCACGAGCAGTACTTC.

This clonotype was observed a single time. The V and J genes are TRBV12-3 or TRBV12-4 and TRBJ2-7; the D is unclear. Trimming removed 2 bases at V and 1 base at J, with 15 bases between. This CDR3 region has 16 residues. The CDR3 spells CASSLRPMGRSYEQYF. The CDR3 DNA sequence: TGTGCCAGCAGTTTACGGCCTATGGGTAGGTCCTACGAGCAGTACTTC.

This clonotype was counted only a few times. The V gene is TRBV7-3, the J gene TRBJ2-3; 10 nucleotides line up with TRBD1. With 1 base clipped from V and 5 bases from J, the junction kept 9 bases outside the gene matches. The CDR3 has 17 residues. CDR1 and CDR2 from the germline V gene are SGHTA and FQGTGA. The CDR3 bases are TGTGCCAGCAGCTTAATCCCCGACAGGGGGCAGGGAGATACGCAGTATTTT. Protein sequence: CASSLIPDRGQGDTQYF.

The chain employs TRBV6-5 and TRBJ2-2; D might be TRBD1 (6 bases). This CDR3 spans 13 amino acids. CDR1 MNHEY and CDR2 SVGAGI come from the germline V gene. Trimming cost V 5 bases and J 6 bases, with 10 bases left between them. The DNA for the CDR3 is TGTGCCAGCAGTCACCGACAGGCCGGGGAGCTGTTTTTT. Translating gives CASSHRQAGELFF.

This clonotype was detected a few times. This chain joins TRBV20-1 and TRBJ2-3; tentative D call: TRBD1 (6 bases). Looked up from germline, CDR1 is DFQATT and CDR2 is SNEGSKA (reference sequence). The CDR3 covers 16 residues. The ends were cut back, 6 bases at V and 1 base at J, with 20 bases in the middle. The CDR3, as DNA: TGCAGTGCCCGGATCGTACAGGGACCACGCACAGATACGCAGTATTTT. It codes for CSARIVQGPRTDTQYF.

This clonotype was seen only once. The rearrangement links TRBV7-9 to TRBJ1-1, with TRBD1 matching 10 bases. V was clipped by 5 bases and J by 3 bases; unmatched bases: 9. From germline, CDR1 is SEHNR and CDR2 FQNEAQ (reference sequence). The CDR3 loop spans 16 amino acids. The DNA for the CDR3 is TGTGCCAGCAGCCTGGAGGGACAGGGGAGATACACTGAAGCTTTCTTT. This codes for CASSLEGQGRYTEAFF.

This rearrangement joins TRBV6-5 to TRBJ1-2; weak D call: TRBD1 (5 bases). The V gene's germline CDR1 is MNHEY and CDR2 SVGAGI. The V end was cut by 8 bases, the J end by 8 bases, with 12 bases between. This CDR3 is built from 11 residues. DNA of the CDR3: TGTGCCAGCCAAAACGGGGGAGGCTACACCTTC. Translating gives CASQNGGGYTF.

As for this clonotype: Relative to the germline gene, one junction end is altered; a read error may explain this. This chain connects TRBV28 to TRBJ2-3; 7 bases are shared with TRBD1. Germline V gives CDR1 MDHEN, CDR2 SYDVKM. CDR3 length: 17 residues. The CDR3 spells CASSSYGQASSTDTQYF. The DNA for the CDR3 is TGTGCCAGCAGTTCTTACGGACAGGCATCTAGCACAGATACGCAGTATTTC. Together with reference TRBV28 and TRBJ2-3, the CDR3 gives the full variable domain: DVKVTQSSRYLVKRTGEKVFLECVQDMDHENMFWYRQDPGLGLRLIYFSYDVKMKEKGDIPEGYSVSREKKERFSLILESASTNQTSMYLCASSSYGQASSTDTQYFGPGTRLTVL.

This clonotype was seen a few times. This sequence joins TRBV25-1 and TRBJ2-2, with D perhaps given as TRBD1 or TRBD2 (6 bases each). Trimming pared 3 bases from V and 4 bases from J, leaving 15 bases between. Germline V lookup: CDR1 MGHDK, CDR2 SYGVNS. The length of the CDR3 is 16 residues. The CDR3 loop reads CASSDFRGGSTGELFF. The DNA of the CDR3 is TGTGCCAGCAGTGATTTCAGGGGAGGAAGCACCGGGGAGCTGTTTTTT.

This clonotype was counted between two and nine times. The J gene is TRBJ2-4, the V gene TRBV28, with TRBD1 matching 8 bases. With V trimmed by 3 bases and J by 4 bases, 8 bases remained unmatched. The CDR3 totals 16 residues. The germline gives CDR1 MDHEN, CDR2 SYDVKM. The CDR3 sequence: CASSFATGQGKNIQYF. CDR3 nucleotides: TGTGCCAGCAGTTTCGCAACAGGACAGGGAAAAAACATTCAGTACTTC. The full variable domain, rest sourced from reference TRBV28 and TRBJ2-4, is DVKVTQSSRYLVKRTGEKVFLECVQDMDHENMFWYRQDPGLGLRLIYFSYDVKMKEKGDIPEGYSVSREKKERFSLILESASTNQTSMYLCASSFATGQGKNIQYFGAGTRLSVL.

CDR3 DNA: TGTGCCAGCAGGGGAGTAGGAATTCAAGATACGCAGTATTTT. It specifies CASRGVGIQDTQYF. The chain couples TRBV6-1 to TRBJ2-3; the D gene is possibly TRBD2 (5 bases). Deletions cut 6 bases from V and 5 bases from J, with 15 bases between. The CDR3 consists of 14 residues. Germline V lookup: CDR1 MNHNS, CDR2 SASEGT.

This chain uses TRBV27 with TRBJ1-5, with unresolved D. From germline, CDR1 is MNHEY and CDR2 SMNVEV (reference sequence). The CDR3 extends over 14 amino acids. Trimming shortened V by 6 bases and J by 3 bases, and 12 bases separated the two germline ends. The CDR3 nucleotides read TGTGCCAGCAGGCCGAGCAGATACAATCAGCCCCAGCATTTT. This sequence encodes CASRPSRYNQPQHF.

This sequence joins TRBV7-2 and TRBJ2-3; 8 bases are a match to TRBD2. Germline V CDR1 and CDR2: SGHTA, FQGNSA. V lost 5 bases and J lost 4; bases outside the gene matches: 5. The length of the CDR3 is 14 residues. CDR3 in amino acids: CASSRVGRADTQYF. For the CDR3, the DNA is TGTGCCAGCAGCCGGGTCGGGAGGGCAGATACGCAGTATTTT.

This clonotype came up a few times. The chain combines TRBV24-1 with TRBJ2-4; 7 positions match TRBD2. Judging by the DNA end, TRBJ2-7 fits better; the J call may be wrong. This CDR3 is built from 16 residues. Germline V gives CDR1 KGHDR, CDR2 SFDVKD. The CDR3 is CATSDIAGDRPDEQYF. DNA for the CDR3: TGTGCCACCAGTGATATTGCGGGAGACCGCCCTGACGAGCAGTACTTC.

V is TRBV20-1 and J is TRBJ1-1; D unresolved. The length of the CDR3 is 12 residues. Germline V gene data show CDR1 as DFQATT and CDR2 as SNEGSKA (reference sequence). Trimming took 5 bases from V and 1 from J, leaving 8 bases between them. The CDR3 protein is CSAFVENTEAFF. DNA for the CDR3: TGCAGTGCTTTCGTGGAGAACACTGAAGCTTTCTTT.

The CDR3 bases are TGTGCCAGCAGCTTAGGTCCAGGGGGGAACAATGAGCAGTTCTTC. This translates into CASSLGPGGNNEQFF. The chain joins TRBV7-6 to TRBJ2-1; the D gene is possibly TRBD1 (7 bases). The CDR3 contains 15 residues. V dropped 1 base and J dropped 5 bases, with 12 bases sitting between them. CDR1 SGHVS and CDR2 FNYEAQ come from the germline V gene.

The V and J genes are TRBV9 and TRBJ2-3; D unresolved. The germline V gene has CDR1 SGDLS and CDR2 YYNGEE. The CDR3 is 17 amino acids. V shed 0 bases and J shed 0 bases, with 14 bases lying between them. The CDR3 loop is CASSVDPEALSTDTQYF. CDR3 nucleotides: TGTGCCAGCAGCGTAGATCCCGAAGCCTTAAGCACAGATACGCAGTATTTT.

The chain joins TRBV25-1 to TRBJ2-5; 8 bases align to TRBD2. The junction had 11 bases not matched to a gene; V was cut back by 2 bases and J by 3 bases. This CDR3 region has 17 residues. Germline V gene lookup returns CDR1 MGHDK and CDR2 SYGVNS. Here the CDR3 reads CASSETRVLRGEETQYF. The CDR3 DNA reads as TGTGCCAGCAGTGAAACCCGAGTCTTGCGGGGGGAAGAGACCCAGTACTTC.

This chain links TRBV7-9 with TRBJ2-1; no reliable D call. The CDR3 has 16 amino acids. Per germline, CDR1 SEHNR and CDR2 FQNEAQ (reference sequence). The V and J ends lost 7 bases and 5 bases respectively, with 21 bases between them. CDR3 region: CASTPMQRVNDNEQFF. For the CDR3, the DNA is TGTGCCAGCACCCCAATGCAACGGGTTAATGACAATGAGCAGTTCTTC.

The chain combines TRBV3-1 with TRBJ2-7, with 12 bases identical to TRBD1. Judging by the DNA end, TRBJ2-5 fits better; the J call may be wrong. This CDR3 spans 15 amino acids. The V gene's germline CDR1 is LGHDT and CDR2 YNNKEL (reference sequence). DNA of the CDR3: TGTGCCAGCAGCAGCGGGACAGGGGGCAAAGAGACCCAGTACTTC. Translated: CASSSGTGGKETQYF.

The V gene is TRBV4-3, the J gene TRBJ2-1; possibly TRBD2 for D (5 bases). Germline values: CDR1 LGHNA, CDR2 YSLEER. Trimming shortened V by 2 bases and J by 1 base, and 18 bases separated the two germline ends. The CDR3 spans 18 residues. The chain's CDR3 is CASSQFPPGGTSYNEQFF. CDR3 coding DNA: TGCGCCAGCAGCCAATTCCCCCCCGGAGGTACATCCTACAATGAGCAGTTCTTC.

The J gene is TRBJ2-1, the V gene TRBV11-3; D may be TRBD2 (6 bases). V shed 2 bases and J shed 0 bases, with 14 bases lying between them. CDR3 length equals 17 residues. Germline V gives CDR1 SGHNT, CDR2 YENEEA. The CDR3 DNA reads TGTGCCAGCAGCTTATTGGGGGGATCGAGCTCCTACAATGAGCAGTTCTTC. Translation gives CASSLLGGSSSYNEQFF.